This entry lists 8 T cell receptor beta chains sequenced from one sample in a study of neoadjuvant anti-PD-1 for oral cavity cancer. The data were produced by immunoSEQ multiplex PCR, yet TCRdb's version contains in-frame clones alone and is incomplete. The table lists some 17,000 clones, around two thirds of them singletons, with around 2.7% in the top ten. The sample in question was PBMCs, obtained before nivolumab (anti-PD-1) treatment. The receptors stem from a person aged 35 to 85 with oral cavity squamous cell carcinoma.

This chain connects TRBV6-5 to TRBJ2-1, with 7 bases that match TRBD2. CDR3 size: 16 residues. V trimming: 0 bases; J trimming: 7 bases; junction bases outside the gene matches: 9. Germline CDR1 reads MNHEY; CDR2 reads SVGAGI. CDR3 loop: CASSYSLRELGNEQFF. The CDR3 DNA reads TGTGCCAGCAGTTACTCGTTGCGGGAGTTGGGTAATGAGCAGTTCTTC.

The V and J genes are TRBV6-5 and TRBJ2-7, with D perhaps assigned TRBD1 or TRBD2 (5 bases each). Germline loops: CDR1 MNHEY, CDR2 SVGAGI. Trimming pared 7 bases from V and 3 bases from J, leaving 13 bases between. CDR3 length: 13 amino acids. The CDR3 protein is CASTKRGGYEQYF. The CDR3 DNA follows: TGTGCCAGCACCAAACGGGGCGGCTACGAGCAGTACTTC.

The gene calls are TRBV11-3 and TRBJ2-2, with a tentative D call TRBD1 (6 bases). V lost 5 bases and J lost 0, with 16 bases in between. CDR1 and CDR2 from the germline V gene are SGHNT and YENEEA. The CDR3 is 17 amino acids. CDR3: CASSPSRGIANTGELFF. The CDR3 nucleotides read TGTGCCAGCAGCCCCAGCAGGGGAATCGCGAACACCGGGGAGCTGTTTTTT.

V and J are TRBV9 and TRBJ2-7; no clear D gene. V was pared by 3 bases and J by 5 bases, with 9 bases between. Germline CDR1 and CDR2: SGDLS and YYNGEE. This CDR3 region has 12 residues. The CDR3 sequence is CASSGLADEQYF. The CDR3 DNA follows: TGTGCCAGCAGCGGGCTGGCAGACGAGCAGTACTTC.

The gene calls are TRBV30 and TRBJ1-1; unclear D gene. V lost 2 bases and J 0 bases, leaving 19 bases between the germline ends. CDR1 is GTSNPN and CDR2 is SVGIG in the germline V gene (reference sequence). The CDR3 has 17 amino acids. As DNA, the CDR3 is TGTGCCTGGAGTCCCCAGAGACCTGACACTATGAACACTGAAGCTTTCTTT. Translation: CAWSPQRPDTMNTEAFF.

This clone was observed a few times. This rearrangement joins TRBV4-1 to TRBJ1-1; no reliable D call. Germline CDR1 is MGHRA and CDR2 is YSYEKL. V was clipped by 4 bases and J by 0 bases, with 6 bases between them. This CDR3 contains 13 residues. DNA of the CDR3: TGCGCCAGCAGCCTGGGATTGAACACTGAAGCTTTCTTT. This encodes CASSLGLNTEAFF.

The rearrangement joins TRBV6-5 to TRBJ2-2, with a weak D call TRBD2 (5 bases). Trimming took off 2 bases at V and 5 bases at J, with 12 bases between the two ends. The CDR3 length is 15 residues. Looked up from germline, CDR1 is MNHEY and CDR2 is SVGAGI. CDR3 nucleotides: TGTGCCAGCAGTTACCTTAGCGTCAGTACCGGGGAGCTGTTTTTT. This gives the protein CASSYLSVSTGELFF.

The V gene is TRBV6-1, the J gene TRBJ1-1; TRBD1 might be the D (6 bases). Germline V CDR1 and CDR2: MNHNS, SASEGT. This CDR3 comprises 11 residues. Trimming cost V 7 bases and J 5 bases, with 8 bases left between them. As DNA, the CDR3 is TGTGCCAGCAACAGGGTGACTGAAGCTTTCTTT. Translating it yields CASNRVTEAFF.